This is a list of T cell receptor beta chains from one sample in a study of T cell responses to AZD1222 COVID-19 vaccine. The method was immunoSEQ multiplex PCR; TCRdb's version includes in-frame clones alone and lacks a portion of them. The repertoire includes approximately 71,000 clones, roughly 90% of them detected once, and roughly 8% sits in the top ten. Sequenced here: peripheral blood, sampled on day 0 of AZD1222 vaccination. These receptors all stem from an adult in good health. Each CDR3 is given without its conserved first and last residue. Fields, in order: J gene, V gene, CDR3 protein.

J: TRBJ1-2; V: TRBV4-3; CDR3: ASSQDPTGGYGYT
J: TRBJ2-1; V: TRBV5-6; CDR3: ASSLIDRDEQF
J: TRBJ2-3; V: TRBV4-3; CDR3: ASSQGLTSGFTDTQY
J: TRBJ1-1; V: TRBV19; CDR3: ASTQTWGVRTEAF
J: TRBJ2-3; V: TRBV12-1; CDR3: ASSSRRVREGGDTQY
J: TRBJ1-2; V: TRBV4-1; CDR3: ASSQIRGWHGYT
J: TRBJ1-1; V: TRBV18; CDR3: ASSPAGRNTEAF
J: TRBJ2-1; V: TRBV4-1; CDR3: ASSQVAGVHPYNEQF
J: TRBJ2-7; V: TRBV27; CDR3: ASSSTPVGRVSYEQY
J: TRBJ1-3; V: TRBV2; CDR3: ASSESGNTIY
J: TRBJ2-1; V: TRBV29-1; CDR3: SVARDAASYNEQF
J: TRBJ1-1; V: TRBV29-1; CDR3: SVKRSRPGLEAF
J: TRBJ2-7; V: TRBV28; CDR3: ASSTRQSSYEQY
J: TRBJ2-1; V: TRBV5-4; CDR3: ASSLSNEQF
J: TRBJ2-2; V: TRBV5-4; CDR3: ASSLGGLAGTGELF